This TCR beta chain was sequenced during a study of T cells in tuberculosis. The germline CDR1 and CDR2 sequences are LNHDA and SQIVND (reference sequence). V lost 1 base and J lost 5, with 11 bases in between. This CDR3 region has 15 residues. This sample's time point: new active TB diagnosis, blood taken before or within 7 days of starting treatment. TCRdb keeps only in-frame clones here, not all; method: immunoSEQ multiplex PCR. Found here are some 49,000 clones, around 96% of them singletons; the top ten hold more than 1.4%. This clonotype was sampled from an adult with tuberculosis. The rearrangement joins TRBV19 to TRBJ1-4; possible D gene TRBD1, 6 bases. Source: PBMCs, taken at tuberculosis diagnosis. CDR3 protein: CASSIGGQQNEKLFF. CDR3 nucleotide sequence: TGTGCCAGTAGTATAGGGGGACAACAAAATGAAAAACTGTTTTTT.